The 32 T cell receptor beta chains below come from one sample, sequenced in a study of neoadjuvant anti-PD-1 for oral cavity cancer. Time point described: after neoadjuvant nivolumab, at surgical resection. The repertoire was sequenced with immunoSEQ multiplex PCR; TCRdb's copy has only in-frame clones and lacks some. The table records about 13,000 clones, roughly 70% of them present only once. The sequencing used PBMCs, collected after nivolumab (anti-PD-1) treatment. The receptor source for this set is a person aged 40 to 85 with oral cavity squamous cell carcinoma.

The chain is built from TRBV2 and TRBJ2-7; TRBD2 matches at 11 bases. The J segment lost 3 bases and the V segment lost 10 bases, leaving 5 bases of the junction unmatched. The CDR3 contains 13 residues. In germline, CDR1 is SNHLY, CDR2 FYNNEI. In DNA form, the CDR3 reads TGTGCCAACCCGGGGACTAGCGGCTACGAGCAGTACTTC. It specifies CANPGTSGYEQYF.

The chain combines TRBV7-9 with TRBJ2-1; 12 nucleotides align to TRBD2. The CDR3 spans 17 residues. V shed 5 bases, J shed 2 bases, and the junction held 7 bases outside the gene matches. Germline V gene lookup returns CDR1 SEHNR and CDR2 FQNEAQ (reference sequence). CDR3 nucleotides: TGTGCCAGCAGCCTAAGACTAGCGGGGGAACCCTACAATGAGCAGTTCTTC. Its protein product is CASSLRLAGEPYNEQFF.

The chain carries TRBV29-1 and TRBJ1-1; weak D call: TRBD1 (5 bases). Per germline, CDR1 SQVTM and CDR2 ANQGSEA. Trimming removed 1 base at V and 4 bases at J, with 16 bases between. This CDR3 contains 15 residues. The CDR3 here is CSVEVSVGASTEAFF. CDR3 DNA sequence: TGCAGCGTTGAAGTATCGGTCGGGGCCTCCACTGAAGCTTTCTTT. Combining the CDR3 with reference TRBV29-1 and TRBJ1-1 gives the whole variable domain SAVISQKPSRDICQRGTSLTIQCQVDSQVTMMFWYRQQPGQSLTLIATANQGSEATYESGFVIDKFPISRPNLTFSTLTVSNMSPEDSSIYLCSVEVSVGASTEAFFGQGTRLTVV.

The chain has TRBV6-5 and TRBJ1-4, with D maybe TRBD1 (5 bases). The CDR3 covers 16 residues. V was cut by 0 bases and J by 1 base, with 9 bases left in between. Germline lookup yields CDR1 MNHEY and CDR2 SVGAGI. This CDR3 is CASSYSIGGTNEKLFF. In nucleotides, the CDR3 is TGTGCCAGCAGTTACTCGATCGGGGGAACTAATGAAAAACTGTTTTTT.

This CDR3 reads CAISDDLSGDTDTQYF. DNA of the CDR3: TGTGCCATCAGCGATGACCTTAGCGGGGACACAGATACGCAGTATTTT. The gene calls are TRBV10-3 and TRBJ2-3; 8 bases align to TRBD2. There are 16 residues in the CDR3. Germline V gene sequence: CDR1 ENHRY, CDR2 SYGVKD. With 6 bases clipped from V and 2 bases from J, the junction kept 10 bases outside the gene matches.

The V and J genes are TRBV19 and TRBJ2-2; no reliable D call. Trimming pared 2 bases from V and 6 bases from J, leaving 7 bases between. Germline assignment: CDR1 LNHDA and CDR2 SQIVND (reference sequence). CDR3 length equals 13 residues. The CDR3 is CASSISVSGELFF. CDR3 in DNA: TGTGCCAGTAGTATAAGCGTCTCCGGGGAGCTGTTTTTT.

The gene calls are TRBV2 and TRBJ2-5, with no clear D. Between the trimmed V and J ends, which lost 5 bases and 4 bases, there was a span of 8 bases. This CDR3 has 12 residues. CDR1 is SNHLY and CDR2 is FYNNEI in the germline V gene. In nucleotides, the CDR3 is TGTGCCAGCAGTATAGGGTTAGAGACCCAGTACTTC. Protein: CASSIGLETQYF.

V and J are TRBV5-1 and TRBJ1-1, with TRBD1 matching 10 bases. CDR1 is SGHRS and CDR2 is YFSETQ in the germline V gene. This CDR3 spans 14 amino acids. The ends lost 0 bases at V and 5 bases at J; junction bases unmatched: 1. The CDR3 reads CASSLGQGATEAFF. The CDR3 nucleotides read TGCGCCAGCAGCTTGGGACAGGGGGCAACTGAAGCTTTCTTT.

This rearrangement joins TRBV19 to TRBJ2-7; perhaps D is TRBD1 or TRBD2 (5 bases each). This CDR3 comprises 16 residues. The V gene's germline CDR1 is LNHDA and CDR2 SQIVND (reference sequence). Trimming shortened V by 4 bases and J by 7 bases, and 23 bases separated the two germline ends. The CDR3 DNA follows: TGTGCCAGTAGTAGTATGGTGGGGACGCCCGGTTGGGAGCAGTACTTC. Residues: CASSSMVGTPGWEQYF.

V gene TRBV18 combines with J gene TRBJ2-7, with 12 bases fitting TRBD2. The CDR3 extends over 15 amino acids. Trimming took 11 bases from V and 4 from J; bases not matched to a gene: 12. Germline V lookup: CDR1 KGHSH, CDR2 LQKENI. The CDR3 region has the DNA TGTGCCGCGAGACTAGCGGGGGAGGGAAAGTACGAGCAGTACTTC. Residues: CAARLAGEGKYEQYF.

The chain joins TRBV27 to TRBJ2-7, with TRBD1 identical over 9 bases. Germline V gives CDR1 MNHEY, CDR2 SMNVEV (reference sequence). The CDR3 contains 14 residues. V shed 5 bases, J shed 3 bases, and the junction held 5 bases outside the gene matches. DNA for the CDR3: TGTGCCAGCAGTGGGGGGACAGGGAACTACGAGCAGTACTTC. Protein product: CASSGGTGNYEQYF.

This rearrangement joins TRBV7-2 to TRBJ2-6, with TRBD1 identical over 7 bases. This CDR3 has 15 amino acids. Germline CDR1 reads SGHTA; CDR2 reads FQGNSA. Trimming removed 6 bases from V and 3 bases from J; junction bases left unmatched: 5. CDR3: CASRRTGGGANVLTF. The CDR3 region has the DNA TGTGCCAGCAGGCGGACAGGAGGTGGGGCCAACGTCCTGACTTTC.

A few counts support this clone. This sequence joins TRBV19 and TRBJ1-1; TRBD1 agrees at 8 bases. The V segment lost 5 bases and the J segment 5 bases; nucleotides outside the gene matches: 10. The CDR3 has 15 amino acids. In germline, CDR1 is LNHDA, CDR2 SQIVND (reference sequence). CDR3: CASSWAGGAGTEAFF. In DNA form, the CDR3 reads TGTGCCAGTAGTTGGGCAGGGGGCGCGGGGACTGAAGCTTTCTTT.

This chain's CDR3 is CASSLEVGGIETQYF. As DNA, the CDR3 is TGTGCCAGCAGCTTAGAGGTTGGTGGTATAGAGACCCAGTACTTC. V and J are TRBV7-9 and TRBJ2-5; D call uncertain. V was cut by 1 base and J by 4 bases, with 13 bases left in between. CDR3 length: 15 residues. Germline lookup yields CDR1 SEHNR and CDR2 FQNEAQ (reference sequence).

The V call is TRBV6-1, the J call TRBJ2-7; a possible D gene is TRBD1 (5 bases). Germline CDR1 reads MNHNS; CDR2 reads SASEGT. The CDR3 consists of 16 residues. Trimming took 5 bases from V and 0 from J, leaving 17 bases between them. DNA of the CDR3: TGTGCCAGCAGTCAAGGTTGGGGCTTAAGCTCCTACGAGCAGTACTTC. The encoded protein is CASSQGWGLSSYEQYF.

The V call is TRBV2, the J call TRBJ2-2; no clear D. Trimming stripped 6 bases from V and 4 bases from J, with 9 bases between. CDR1 and CDR2 from the germline V gene are SNHLY and FYNNEI. This CDR3 has 13 residues. The CDR3: CASSYESTGELFF. The CDR3 nucleotides are TGTGCCAGCAGCTACGAGAGCACCGGGGAGCTGTTTTTT.

The chain combines TRBV6-5 with TRBJ2-3; 7 nucleotides agree with TRBD1. The CDR3 is made up of 12 amino acids. The germline V gene encodes CDR1 MNHEY and CDR2 SVGAGI. The V and J ends lost 6 bases and 10 bases, in that order; junction bases with no gene match: 7. CDR3 bases: TGTGCCAGCAGAAACAAGGGGACAGCGCAGTATTTT. Encoded protein: CASRNKGTAQYF.

A word on this clone: Mismatch with germline at one junction end may stem from a read error. The chain employs TRBV2 and TRBJ2-7; 15 bases agree with TRBD2. CDR1 SNHLY and CDR2 FYNNEI come from the germline V gene. CDR3 length: 16 amino acids. The CDR3 DNA reads TGTGCCAGCAGAGAAGGGACTAGCGGGGGGTTCTACGAGCAGTACTTC. Its protein product is CASREGTSGGFYEQYF. The entire variable domain, with the rest obtained from reference TRBV2 and TRBJ2-7, is as follows: EPEVTQTPSHQVTQMGQEVILRCVPISNHLYFYWYRQILGQKVEFLVSFYNNEISEKSEIFDDQFSVERPDGSNFTLKIRSTKLEDSAMYFCASREGTSGGFYEQYFGPGTRLTVT.

The chain has TRBV9 and TRBJ2-7; D is unclear. The germline CDR1 and CDR2 sequences are SGDLS and YYNGEE. V dropped 0 bases and J dropped 1 base, with 8 bases sitting between them. The CDR3 totals 14 residues. CDR3 sequence reads: CASSVALGSYEQYF. In nucleotides, the CDR3 is TGTGCCAGCAGCGTAGCTCTGGGTTCCTACGAGCAGTACTTC. Drawing the rest from reference TRBV9 and TRBJ2-7, the complete variable domain is DSGVTQTPKHLITATGQRVTLRCSPRSGDLSVYWYQQSLDQGLQFLIQYYNGEERAKGNILERFSAQQFPDLHSELNLSSLELGDSALYFCASSVALGSYEQYFGPGTRLTVT.

This chain joins TRBV2 and TRBJ1-3; no reliable D call. The V end was cut by 5 bases, the J end by 0 bases, with 11 bases between. The CDR3 spans 15 residues. CDR1 SNHLY and CDR2 FYNNEI come from the germline V gene. This CDR3 is CASSPILTSGNTIYF. The CDR3 DNA reads TGTGCCAGCAGTCCCATACTTACCTCTGGAAACACCATATATTTT.

This rearrangement joins TRBV5-1 to TRBJ2-5; D is unresolved. There are 11 residues in the CDR3. The germline V and J ends were trimmed by 2 bases and 1 base, with 0 bases remaining between them. From germline, CDR1 is SGHRS and CDR2 YFSETQ. CDR3 sequence: CASSFQETQYF. The CDR3, as DNA: TGCGCCAGCAGCTTCCAAGAGACCCAGTACTTC.

The rearrangement links TRBV9 to TRBJ1-1; possibly TRBD1 for D (5 bases). The length of the CDR3 is 14 residues. Germline V gene data show CDR1 as SGDLS and CDR2 as YYNGEE. V was clipped by 4 bases and J by 1 base, with 11 bases between them. CDR3 residues: CASSRLGENTEAFF. The DNA of the CDR3 is TGTGCCAGCAGCCGTTTGGGGGAGAACACTGAAGCTTTCTTT.

The chain has TRBV21-1 and TRBJ1-2. TRBV21-1 is described as a pseudogene. The CDR3 has 11 residues. This chain's CDR3 is CASSKDSGYTF. The CDR3 nucleotides read TGTGCCAGCAGCAAAGATTCCGGCTACACCTTC.

V is TRBV19 and J is TRBJ2-2; D is tentatively TRBD1 or TRBD2 (5 bases each). CDR1 and CDR2 (germline): LNHDA, SQIVND (reference sequence). CDR3 length equals 14 residues. V lost 3 bases and J lost 3, with 8 bases in between. CDR3 sequence: CASSMGRDTGELFF. The CDR3 bases are TGTGCCAGTAGTATGGGACGGGACACCGGGGAGCTGTTTTTT.

This clone was picked up a small number of times. The chain links TRBV5-1 to TRBJ2-2; a possible D gene is TRBD2 (6 bases). The CDR3 is made up of 16 amino acids. The germline gives CDR1 SGHRS, CDR2 YFSETQ. V lost 4 bases to trimming and J lost 0 bases, with 13 bases between them. Here the CDR3 DNA reads TGCGCCAGCAGCCGGGAGACTGGGACGAACACCGGGGAGCTGTTTTTT. Its translation: CASSRETGTNTGELFF.

The chain has TRBV5-1 and TRBJ1-1; D perhaps matches TRBD1 (5 bases). CDR1 and CDR2 (germline): SGHRS, YFSETQ. CDR3 size: 14 residues. V was clipped by 4 bases and J by 1 base, with 11 bases between them. CDR3 in DNA: TGCGCCAGCAGCGCGGGACGGGAGAACACTGAAGCTTTCTTT. Its translation is CASSAGRENTEAFF.

The CDR3 here is CASSPLPGNTEAFF. CDR3 in DNA: TGTGCCAGCAGCCCCCTCCCAGGGAACACTGAAGCTTTCTTT. The genes are TRBV11-2 and TRBJ1-1; D unresolved. V was shortened by 5 bases and J by 1 base, with 11 bases between the two germline ends. There are 14 residues in the CDR3. Germline-derived CDR1 and CDR2 are SGHAT and FQNNGV.

The rearrangement links TRBV19 to TRBJ2-3, with D unclear. CDR1 and CDR2 from the germline V gene are LNHDA and SQIVND (reference sequence). V was pared by 3 bases and J by 3 bases, with 10 bases between. This CDR3 contains 14 residues. The CDR3 nucleotides read TGTGCCAGTAGTATTAGGTTTTCAACAGATACGCAGTATTTT. This gives the protein CASSIRFSTDTQYF.

The J gene is TRBJ2-1, the V gene TRBV5-6; weak D call: TRBD1 (6 bases). The CDR3 length is 12 residues. In germline, CDR1 is SGHDT, CDR2 YYEEEE. V was cut by 3 bases and J by 7 bases, with 8 bases left in between. The CDR3 region has the DNA TGTGCCAGCAGCTCCACAGGGAATGAGCAGTTCTTC. It specifies CASSSTGNEQFF.

The V call is TRBV19, the J call TRBJ2-1; D possibly corresponds to TRBD2 (5 bases). Germline loops: CDR1 LNHDA, CDR2 SQIVND (reference sequence). The CDR3 runs to 13 residues. The ends were cut back, 4 bases at V and 8 bases at J, with 12 bases in the middle. The CDR3 sequence: CASSRLAQDEQFF. CDR3 in DNA: TGTGCCAGTAGTAGGCTAGCCCAGGATGAGCAGTTCTTC.

The genes are TRBV2 and TRBJ2-3; D perhaps matches TRBD1 (6 bases). Germline V gene sequence: CDR1 SNHLY, CDR2 FYNNEI. This CDR3 has 14 residues. Trimming took off 5 bases at V and 5 bases at J, with 14 bases between the two ends. CDR3 region: CASSSLQGRDTQYF. Written as DNA, the CDR3 is TGTGCCAGCAGTTCCCTTCAGGGGAGAGATACGCAGTATTTT.

This rearrangement joins TRBV9 to TRBJ2-7; 7 nucleotides agree with TRBD2. The germline CDR1 and CDR2 sequences are SGDLS and YYNGEE. The CDR3 is made up of 15 amino acids. Trimming removed 0 bases from V and 7 bases from J; junction bases left unmatched: 10. The CDR3 bases are TGTGCCAGCAGCGTAGGTAGTACTAGCGCGGTGGAGCAGTACTTC. Translation gives CASSVGSTSAVEQYF.